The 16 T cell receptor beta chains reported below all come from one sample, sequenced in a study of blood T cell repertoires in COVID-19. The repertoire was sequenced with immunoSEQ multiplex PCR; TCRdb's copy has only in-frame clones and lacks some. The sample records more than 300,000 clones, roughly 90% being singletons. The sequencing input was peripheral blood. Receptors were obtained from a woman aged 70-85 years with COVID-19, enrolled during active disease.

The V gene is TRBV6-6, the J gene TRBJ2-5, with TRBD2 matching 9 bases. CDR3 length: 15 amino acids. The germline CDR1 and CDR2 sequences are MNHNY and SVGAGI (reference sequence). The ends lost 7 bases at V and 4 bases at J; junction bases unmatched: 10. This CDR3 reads CASIRKRGARETQYF. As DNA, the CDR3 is TGTGCCAGCATCAGGAAGCGGGGGGCCAGAGAGACCCAGTACTTC.

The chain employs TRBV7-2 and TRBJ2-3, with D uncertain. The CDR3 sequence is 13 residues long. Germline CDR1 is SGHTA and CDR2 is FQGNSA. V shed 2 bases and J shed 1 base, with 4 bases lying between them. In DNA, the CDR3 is TGTGCCAGCAGCTTATCAGGCACAGATACGCAGTATTTT. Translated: CASSLSGTDTQYF.

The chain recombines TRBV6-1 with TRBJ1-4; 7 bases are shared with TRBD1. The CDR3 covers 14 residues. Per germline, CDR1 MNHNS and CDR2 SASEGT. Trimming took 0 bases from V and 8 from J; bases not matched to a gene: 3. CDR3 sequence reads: CASSEAGGREKLFF. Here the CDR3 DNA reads TGTGCCAGCAGTGAAGCAGGGGGCAGGGAAAAACTGTTTTTT.

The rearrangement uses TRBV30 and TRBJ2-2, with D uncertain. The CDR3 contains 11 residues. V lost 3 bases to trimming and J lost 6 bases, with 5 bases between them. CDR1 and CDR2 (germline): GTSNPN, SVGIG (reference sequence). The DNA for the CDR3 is TGTGCCTGGAGCCCCGCCGGGGAGCTGTTTTTT. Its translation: CAWSPAGELFF.

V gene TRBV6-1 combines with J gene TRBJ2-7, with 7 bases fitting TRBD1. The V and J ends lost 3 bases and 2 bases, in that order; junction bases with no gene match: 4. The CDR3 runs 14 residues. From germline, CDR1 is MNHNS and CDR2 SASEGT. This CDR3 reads CASSERTGAYEQYF. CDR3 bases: TGTGCCAGCAGTGAGAGAACAGGGGCCTACGAGCAGTACTTC.

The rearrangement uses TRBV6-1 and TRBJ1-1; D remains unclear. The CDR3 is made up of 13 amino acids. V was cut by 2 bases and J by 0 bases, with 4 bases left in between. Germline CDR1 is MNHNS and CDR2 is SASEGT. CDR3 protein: CASSEPMNTEAFF. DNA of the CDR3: TGTGCCAGCAGTGAACCCATGAACACTGAAGCTTTCTTT.

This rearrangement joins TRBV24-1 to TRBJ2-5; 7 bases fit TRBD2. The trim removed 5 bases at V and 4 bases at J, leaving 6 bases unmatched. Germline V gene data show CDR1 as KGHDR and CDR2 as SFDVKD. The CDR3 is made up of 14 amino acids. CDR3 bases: TGTGCCACCAGTGCCCTGGGAGGGAGAGAGACCCAGTACTTC. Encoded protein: CATSALGGRETQYF.

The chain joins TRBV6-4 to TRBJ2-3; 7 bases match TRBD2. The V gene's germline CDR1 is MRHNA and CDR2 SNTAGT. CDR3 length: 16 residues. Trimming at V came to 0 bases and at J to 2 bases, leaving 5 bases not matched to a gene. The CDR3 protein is CASSDSNGGSTDTQYF. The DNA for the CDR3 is TGTGCCAGCAGTGACTCGAACGGGGGGTCCACAGATACGCAGTATTTT.

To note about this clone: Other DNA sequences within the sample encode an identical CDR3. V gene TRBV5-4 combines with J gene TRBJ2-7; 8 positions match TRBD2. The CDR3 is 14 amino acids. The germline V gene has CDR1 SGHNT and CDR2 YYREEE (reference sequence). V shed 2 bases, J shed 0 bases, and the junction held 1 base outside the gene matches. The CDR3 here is CASSLAGASYEQYF. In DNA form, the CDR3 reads TGTGCCAGCAGCTTAGCGGGGGCCTCCTACGAGCAGTACTTC.

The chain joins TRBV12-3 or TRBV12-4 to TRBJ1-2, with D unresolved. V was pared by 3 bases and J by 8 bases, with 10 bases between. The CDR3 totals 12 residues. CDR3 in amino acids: CASSFDFGGYTF. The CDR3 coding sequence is TGTGCCAGCAGTTTCGACTTTGGGGGCTACACCTTC.

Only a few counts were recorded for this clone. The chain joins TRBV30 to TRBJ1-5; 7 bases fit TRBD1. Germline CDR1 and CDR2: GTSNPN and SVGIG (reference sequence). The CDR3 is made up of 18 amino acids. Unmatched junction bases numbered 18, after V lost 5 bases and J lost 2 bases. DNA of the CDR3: TGTGCCTGGGCCCCTAGGTCAGGGGGTTTAGGGGGCAATCAGCCCCAGCATTTT. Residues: CAWAPRSGGLGGNQPQHF.

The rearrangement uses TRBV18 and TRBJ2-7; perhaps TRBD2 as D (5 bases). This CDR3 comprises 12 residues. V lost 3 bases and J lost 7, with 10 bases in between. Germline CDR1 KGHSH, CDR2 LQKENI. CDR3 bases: TGTGCCAGCTCACCTAGTTCGGGGGAGCAGTACTTC. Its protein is CASSPSSGEQYF.

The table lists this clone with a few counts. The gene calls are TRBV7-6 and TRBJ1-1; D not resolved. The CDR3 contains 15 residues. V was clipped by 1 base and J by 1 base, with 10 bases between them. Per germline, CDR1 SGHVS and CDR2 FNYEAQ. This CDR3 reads CASSLDLGRNTEAFF. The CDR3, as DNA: TGTGCCAGCAGCTTAGATCTGGGGAGGAACACTGAAGCTTTCTTT.

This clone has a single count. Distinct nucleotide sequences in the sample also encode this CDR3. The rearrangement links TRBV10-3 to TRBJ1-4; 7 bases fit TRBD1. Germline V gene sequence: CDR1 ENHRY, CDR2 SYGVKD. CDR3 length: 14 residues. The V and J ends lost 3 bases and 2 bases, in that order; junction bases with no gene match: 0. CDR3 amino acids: CAISEGGTNEKLFF. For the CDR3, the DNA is TGTGCCATCAGTGAAGGGGGCACTAATGAAAAACTGTTTTTT.

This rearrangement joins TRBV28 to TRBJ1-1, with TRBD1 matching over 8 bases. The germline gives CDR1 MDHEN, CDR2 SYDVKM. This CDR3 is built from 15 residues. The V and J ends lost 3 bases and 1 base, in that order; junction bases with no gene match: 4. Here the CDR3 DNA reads TGTGCCAGCAGTTTGACAGGGGACCCGAACACTGAAGCTTTCTTT. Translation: CASSLTGDPNTEAFF.

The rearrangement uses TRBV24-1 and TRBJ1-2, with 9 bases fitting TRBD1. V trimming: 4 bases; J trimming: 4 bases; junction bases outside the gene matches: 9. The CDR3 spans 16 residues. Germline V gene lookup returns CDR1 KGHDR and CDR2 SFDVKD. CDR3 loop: CATSEGEGQGTYGYTF. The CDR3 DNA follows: TGTGCCACCAGTGAGGGAGAAGGACAGGGGACCTATGGCTACACCTTC.